This T cell receptor beta chain was identified during a study of vaccination and CD4 T cells after COVID-19. Cultured CD4+ T-cell DNA underwent Oncomine TCR Beta short-read sequencing. Via MiXCR, TCRdb re-called the PCR reads, giving one row per CDR3 protein. The table includes some 22,000 distinct CDR3 sequences, approximately 67% detected once. The ends were cut back, 2 bases at V and 8 bases at J, with 6 bases in the middle. The germline CDR1 and CDR2 sequences are MNHEY and SVGAGI. The CDR3 spans 11 residues. As for treatment: approximately 9-day PBMC culture with coronavirus spike peptide pools or control peptides (ViraFEST assay). As for this clonotype: Its antigen remains unknown.

The sample here was CD4+ T cells from blood, cultured in vitro, taken before SARS-CoV-2 vaccination. The TCR comes from a human donor who received a COVID-19 vaccine. This chain connects TRBV6-5 to TRBJ1-2, with D tentatively TRBD1 (6 bases). The CDR3 loop reads CASSYRGGYTF. The CDR3 nucleotides read TGTGCCAGCAGTTACAGGGGGGGCTACACCTTC.